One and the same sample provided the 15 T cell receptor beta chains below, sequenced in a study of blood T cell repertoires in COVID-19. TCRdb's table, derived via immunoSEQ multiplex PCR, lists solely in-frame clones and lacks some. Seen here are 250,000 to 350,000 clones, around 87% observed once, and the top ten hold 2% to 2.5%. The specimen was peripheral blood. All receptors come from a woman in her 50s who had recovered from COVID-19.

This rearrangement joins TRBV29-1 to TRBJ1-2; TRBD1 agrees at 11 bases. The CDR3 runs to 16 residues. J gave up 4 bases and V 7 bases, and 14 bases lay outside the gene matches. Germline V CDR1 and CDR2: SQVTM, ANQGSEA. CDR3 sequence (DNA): TGCAGCGGGCTATTGATCCGGACAGGGGGCCTCTATGGCTACACCTTC. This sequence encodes CSGLLIRTGGLYGYTF.

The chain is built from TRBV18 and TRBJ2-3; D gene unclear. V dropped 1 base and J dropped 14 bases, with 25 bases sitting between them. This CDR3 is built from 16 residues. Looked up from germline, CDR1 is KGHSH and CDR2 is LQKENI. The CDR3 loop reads CASSPLPPAGPMQPYF. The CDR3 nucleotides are TGTGCCAGCTCACCACTACCCCCCGCAGGCCCGATGCAACCGTATTTT. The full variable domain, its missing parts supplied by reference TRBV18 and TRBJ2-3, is NAGVMQNPRHLVRRRGQEARLRCSPMKGHSHVYWYRQLPEEGLKFMVYLQKENIIDESGMPKERFSAEFPKEGPSILRIQQVVRGDSAAYFCASSPLPPAGPMQPYFGPGTRLTVL.

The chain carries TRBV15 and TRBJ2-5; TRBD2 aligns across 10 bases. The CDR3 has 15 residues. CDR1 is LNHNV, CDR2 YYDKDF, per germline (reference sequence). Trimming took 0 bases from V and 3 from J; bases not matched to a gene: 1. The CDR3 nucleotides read TGTGCCACCAGCAGAGATACTAGCGGGGAAGAGACCCAGTACTTC. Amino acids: CATSRDTSGEETQYF.

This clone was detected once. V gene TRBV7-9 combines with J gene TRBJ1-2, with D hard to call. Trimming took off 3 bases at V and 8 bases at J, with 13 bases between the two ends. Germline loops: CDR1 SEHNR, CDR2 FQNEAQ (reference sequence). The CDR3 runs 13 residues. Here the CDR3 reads CASSLGRGSGYTF. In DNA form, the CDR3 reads TGTGCCAGCAGCTTGGGTCGAGGGTCGGGCTACACCTTC. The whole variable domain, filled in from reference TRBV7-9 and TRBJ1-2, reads DTGVSQNPRHKITKRGQNVTFRCDPISEHNRLYWYRQTLGQGPEFLTYFQNEAQLEKSRLLSDRFSAERPKGSFSTLEIQRTEQGDSAMYLCASSLGRGSGYTFGSGTRLTVV.

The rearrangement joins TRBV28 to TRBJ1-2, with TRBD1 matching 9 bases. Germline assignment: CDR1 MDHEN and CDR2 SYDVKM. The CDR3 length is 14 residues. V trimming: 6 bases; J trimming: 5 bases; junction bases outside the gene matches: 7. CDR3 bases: TGTGCCAGCAGAGGACAGGGGAAGGGGTATGGCTACACCTTC. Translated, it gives CASRGQGKGYGYTF.

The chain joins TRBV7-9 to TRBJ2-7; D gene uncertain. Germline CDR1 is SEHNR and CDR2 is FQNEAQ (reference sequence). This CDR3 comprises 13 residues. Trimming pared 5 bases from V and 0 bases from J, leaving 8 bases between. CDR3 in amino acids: CASSPAASYEQYF. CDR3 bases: TGTGCCAGCAGCCCGGCGGCCTCCTACGAGCAGTACTTC.

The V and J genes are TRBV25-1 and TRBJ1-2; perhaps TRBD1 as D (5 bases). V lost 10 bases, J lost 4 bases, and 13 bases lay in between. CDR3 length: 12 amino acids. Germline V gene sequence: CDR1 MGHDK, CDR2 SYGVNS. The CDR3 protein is CATAKGPYGYTF. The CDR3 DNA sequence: TGTGCCACCGCCAAGGGGCCCTATGGCTACACCTTC.

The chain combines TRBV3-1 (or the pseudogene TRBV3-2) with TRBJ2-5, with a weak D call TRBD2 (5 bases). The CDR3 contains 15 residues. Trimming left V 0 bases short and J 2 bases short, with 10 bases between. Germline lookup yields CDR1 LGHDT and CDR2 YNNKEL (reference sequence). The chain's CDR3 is CASSQERAAQETQYF. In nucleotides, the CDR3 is TGTGCCAGCAGCCAAGAGCGGGCAGCTCAAGAGACCCAGTACTTC.

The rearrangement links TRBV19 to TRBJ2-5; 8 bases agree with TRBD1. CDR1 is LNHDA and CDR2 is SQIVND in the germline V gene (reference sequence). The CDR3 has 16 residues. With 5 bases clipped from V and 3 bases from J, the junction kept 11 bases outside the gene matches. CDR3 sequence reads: CASSSRGQGREETQYF. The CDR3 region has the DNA TGTGCCAGTAGTTCCAGGGGGCAGGGCAGAGAAGAGACCCAGTACTTC.

The CDR3 sequence is CAITAGTSDTDTQYF. The CDR3 region has the DNA TGTGCCATCACGGCCGGGACTAGCGACACAGATACGCAGTATTTT. V is TRBV6-5 and J is TRBJ2-3; 10 nucleotides match TRBD2. V was clipped by 10 bases and J by 2 bases; unmatched bases: 9. CDR3 size: 15 residues. Germline V gene data show CDR1 as MNHEY and CDR2 as SVGAGI.

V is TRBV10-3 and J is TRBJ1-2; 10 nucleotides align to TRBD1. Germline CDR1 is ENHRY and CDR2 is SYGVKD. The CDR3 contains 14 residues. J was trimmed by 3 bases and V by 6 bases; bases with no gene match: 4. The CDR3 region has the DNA TGTGCCATCAGCGACAGGGGGCAGCACTATGGCTACACCTTC. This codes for CAISDRGQHYGYTF.

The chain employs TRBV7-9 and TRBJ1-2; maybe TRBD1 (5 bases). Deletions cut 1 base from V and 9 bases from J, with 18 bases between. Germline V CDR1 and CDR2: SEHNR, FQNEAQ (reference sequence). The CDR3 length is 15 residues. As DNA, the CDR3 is TGTGCCAGCAGCTTAGGGTCGGGCAGGGTGGATAGCTACACCTTC. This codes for CASSLGSGRVDSYTF.

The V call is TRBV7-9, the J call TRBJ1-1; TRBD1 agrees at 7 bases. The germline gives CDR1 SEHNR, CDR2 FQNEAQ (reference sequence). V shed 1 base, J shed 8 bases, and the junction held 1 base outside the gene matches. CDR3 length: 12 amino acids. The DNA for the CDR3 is TGTGCCAGCAGCTTAGACAGGGGCGAAGCTTTCTTT. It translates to CASSLDRGEAFF.

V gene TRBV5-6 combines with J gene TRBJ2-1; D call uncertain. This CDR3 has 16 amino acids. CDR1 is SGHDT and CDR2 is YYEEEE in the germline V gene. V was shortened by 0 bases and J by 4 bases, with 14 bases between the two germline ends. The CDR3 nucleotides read TGTGCCAGCAGCTTGGGCGGCGGAATTGGATACAATGAGCAGTTCTTC. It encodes CASSLGGGIGYNEQFF.

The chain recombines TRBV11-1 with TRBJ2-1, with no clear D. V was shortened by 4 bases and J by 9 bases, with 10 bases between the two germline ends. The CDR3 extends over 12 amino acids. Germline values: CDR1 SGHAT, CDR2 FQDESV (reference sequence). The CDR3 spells CASSYIAAEQFF. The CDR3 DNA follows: TGTGCCAGCAGCTATATAGCAGCTGAGCAGTTCTTC.